The clone carrying this T cell receptor (beta chain) was seen only a few times. This specimen comes from a study of blood T cell repertoires in COVID-19. Study context: Whether acute or convalescent, the COVID-19 samples came from the United States, Italy and Spain. T cells, B-cell-depleted T cells, or PBMCs provided the cDNA or gDNA that served as material.

Produced via immunoSEQ multiplex PCR; TCRdb's table is partial and in-frame only. The sample lists about 82,000 clones; 83% were seen once. The CDR3 has 15 residues. Trimming took 2 bases from V and 1 from J; bases not matched to a gene: 1. Germline V gene data show CDR1 as SEHNR and CDR2 as FQNEAQ (reference sequence). The rearrangement uses TRBV7-9 and TRBJ1-5, with 8 bases matching TRBD1. The sequence was collected from a woman aged 55-69 years with acute or convalescent COVID-19. Sequencing was carried out using peripheral blood. CDR3 in amino acids: CASSLQGASNQPQHF. CDR3 sequence (DNA): TGTGCCAGCAGCTTACAGGGGGCGAGCAATCAGCCCCAGCATTTT.